These T cell receptor beta chains were read from a single sample in a study of blood T cell repertoires in COVID-19. Sequencing was performed with immunoSEQ multiplex PCR; in TCRdb, only in-frame clones are kept and a portion is missing. Found here are 75,000 to 90,000 clones, approximately 80% of them singletons; the top ten hold around 13%. Sequencing was done on a sample of peripheral blood. Receptors originate from a middle-aged woman with active or convalescent COVID-19. Each CDR3 is given with its conserved first and last residue. Each record gives: clone size, V gene, D gene, J gene, CDR3 DNA, CDR3 protein. The D gene is left open where the match is weak. A clone size is listed for some rows: how often the clone was seen (once, few, many), or a class if it is expanded.

>few|TRBV7-3|.|TRBJ2-1
TGTGCCAGCAGCTTAACTCAGGGCCTCAATGAGCAGTTCTTC
CASSLTQGLNEQFF
>.|TRBV20-1|TRBD2|TRBJ2-1
TGCAGTGCTAGTACCCCCGGGAGGCAGGGCAATGAGCAGTTCTTC
CSASTPGRQGNEQFF
>.|TRBV29-1|TRBD1|TRBJ2-6
TGCAGCGTTGTGGTGAGGACAGGTAACTCTGGGGCCAACGTCCTGACTTTC
CSVVVRTGNSGANVLTF
>.|TRBV15|.|TRBJ2-7
TGTGCCACCAGCAGAGAGCTCCAGGGCGAGCAGTACTTC
CATSRELQGEQYF
>.|TRBV13|TRBD2|TRBJ2-1
TGTGCCAGCTGGGGGAGTAGCGGGAGGGAAGGGAATGAGCAGTTCTTC
CASWGSSGREGNEQFF
>.|TRBV7-9|.|TRBJ1-3
TGTGCCAGCAGCTTAGCGCTGGGGGCCTCTGGAAACACCATATATTTT
CASSLALGASGNTIYF
>.|TRBV18|.|TRBJ2-7
TGTGCCAGCTCATCACAGAGCTACGAGCAGTACTTC
CASSSQSYEQYF
>.|TRBV6-5|TRBD2|TRBJ2-3
TGTGCCACTTATAGCGGGAGCGCAGATACGCAGTATTTT
CATYSGSADTQYF
>.|TRBV28|TRBD1|TRBJ2-1
TGTGCCAGCAGCACCTTTACCGGGACAGGGAGCTACAATGAGCAGTTCTTC
CASSTFTGTGSYNEQFF
>.|TRBV11-2|TRBD2|TRBJ2-3
TGTGCCAGCAGCTCGCCCGTGGGACTAGCAACAGATACGCAGTATTTT
CASSSPVGLATDTQYF
>.|TRBV19|TRBD2|TRBJ2-3
TGTGCCAGTAGTCGCGGGGGACTAGTCGCGGATACGCAGTATTTT
CASSRGGLVADTQYF
>.|TRBV28|TRBD1|TRBJ1-4
TGTGCCAGTGGGGGGACAGTAAATGAAAAACTGTTTTTT
CASGGTVNEKLFF
>.|TRBV7-6|.|TRBJ2-6
TGTGCCAGCAGCTTAGCTTCAGGTCTTGGGGCCAACGTCCTGACTTTC
CASSLASGLGANVLTF
>.|TRBV9|.|TRBJ2-2
TGTGCCAGCAGCGCAGATAGCAGGGTCGGCGGGGAGCTGTTTTTT
CASSADSRVGGELFF
>.|TRBV19|.|TRBJ1-4
TGTGCCAGTAGTAAGACAGTTCTTTTGGGTATTGGTGAAAAACTGTTTTTT
CASSKTVLLGIGEKLFF
>.|TRBV5-1|TRBD1|TRBJ1-6
TGCGCCAGCAGCGAGGGGGCGTCCTATAATTCACCCCTCCACTTT
CASSEGASYNSPLHF
>few|TRBV7-9|TRBD1|TRBJ2-7
TGTGCCAGCAGCCATTCGGGACAGCCCTACGAGCAGTACTTC
CASSHSGQPYEQYF
>.|TRBV4-2|TRBD1|TRBJ2-5
TGTGCCAGCAGCCGACAGGGTTCCCAAGAGACCCAGTACTTC
CASSRQGSQETQYF
>.|TRBV21-1|.|TRBJ2-7
TGTGCCAGCAGCAAAAAAAGGGGGAGACAGGAGAAGGGATCCAGGTACTACTACGAGCAGTACTTC
CASSKKRGRQEKGSRYYYEQYF
>once|TRBV28|.|TRBJ1-4
TGTGCCAGCAGTTTTGGCGGGTTAAATGAAAAACTGTTTTTT
CASSFGGLNEKLFF
>.|TRBV5-1|.|TRBJ2-3
TGCGCCAGCAGCTTGGCGGGGGGCACAGATACGCAGTATTTT
CASSLAGGTDTQYF
>few|TRBV15|.|TRBJ1-2
TGTGCCACCAGCAGAGATCTAACAGGGGGCTACACCTTC
CATSRDLTGGYTF
>.|TRBV6-1|TRBD1|TRBJ1-1
TGTGCCAGCAGTGGTACAGGGGGCACTGAAGCTTTCTTT
CASSGTGGTEAFF
>.|TRBV7-3|TRBD1|TRBJ1-2
TGTGCCAGCAGCCCCGGGACAGAAAGCGGCTACACCTTC
CASSPGTESGYTF
>.|TRBV28|TRBD2|TRBJ2-1
TGTGCCAGCAGGACTAGCGGGGGGAATAATGAGCAGTTCTTC
CASRTSGGNNEQFF
>.|TRBV10-3|TRBD2|TRBJ2-2
TGTGCCATCCAGCGGGGGGGAAACACCGGGGAGCTGTTTTTT
CAIQRGGNTGELFF
>.|TRBV6-2/TRBV6-3|TRBD2|TRBJ2-2
TGTGCCAGCAGTTTTATGCGGGGGGGCCACACCGGGGAGCTGTTTTTT
CASSFMRGGHTGELFF
>.|TRBV5-1|.|TRBJ2-3
TGCGCCAGCACCCCGGGGGGCGGATGGGATACGCAGTATTTT
CASTPGGGWDTQYF
>.|TRBV6-2/TRBV6-3|.|TRBJ1-5
TGTGCCAGCAGTTACTCGGAGGGAGCCCAGCATTTT
CASSYSEGAQHF
>.|TRBV4-2|.|TRBJ1-3
TGTGCCAGCAGCCAAGAGCGCCAGGCGTCATCTGGAAACACCATATATTTT
CASSQERQASSGNTIYF
>.|TRBV28|TRBD1|TRBJ1-1
TGTGCCAGCAGTCCCCACTCCGGACAGGTCGGAGCTTTCTTT
CASSPHSGQVGAFF